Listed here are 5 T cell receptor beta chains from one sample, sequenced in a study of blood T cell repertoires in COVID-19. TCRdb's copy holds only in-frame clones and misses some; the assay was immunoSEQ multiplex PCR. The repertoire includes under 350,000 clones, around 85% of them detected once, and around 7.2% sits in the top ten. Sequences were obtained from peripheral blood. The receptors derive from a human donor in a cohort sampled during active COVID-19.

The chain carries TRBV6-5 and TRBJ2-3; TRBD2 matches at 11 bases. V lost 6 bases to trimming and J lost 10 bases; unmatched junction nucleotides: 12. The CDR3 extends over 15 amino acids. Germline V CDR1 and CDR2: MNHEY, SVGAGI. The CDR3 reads CASRGTSGGTGAQYF. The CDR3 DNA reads TGTGCCAGCAGGGGGACTAGCGGAGGCACGGGGGCGCAGTATTTT.

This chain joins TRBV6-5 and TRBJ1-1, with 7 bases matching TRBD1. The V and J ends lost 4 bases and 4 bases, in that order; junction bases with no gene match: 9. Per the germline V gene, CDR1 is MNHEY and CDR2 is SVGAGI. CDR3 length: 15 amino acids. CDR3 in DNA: TGTGCCAGCAGTTCCTCGAGGGGGCTAAGCACTGAAGCTTTCTTT. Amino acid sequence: CASSSSRGLSTEAFF.

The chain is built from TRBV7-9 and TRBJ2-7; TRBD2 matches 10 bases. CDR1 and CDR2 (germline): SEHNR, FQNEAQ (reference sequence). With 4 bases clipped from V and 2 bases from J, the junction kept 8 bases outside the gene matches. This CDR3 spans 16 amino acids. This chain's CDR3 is CASSSPGLAETYEQYF. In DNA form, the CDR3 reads TGTGCCAGCAGCTCCCCTGGACTAGCGGAAACCTACGAGCAGTACTTC.

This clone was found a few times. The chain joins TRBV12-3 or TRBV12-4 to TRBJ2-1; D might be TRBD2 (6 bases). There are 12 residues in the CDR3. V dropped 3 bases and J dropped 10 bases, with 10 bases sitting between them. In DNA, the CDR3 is TGTGCCAGCAGTTTGGGGCGGGGCGAGCAGTTCTTC. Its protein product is CASSLGRGEQFF.

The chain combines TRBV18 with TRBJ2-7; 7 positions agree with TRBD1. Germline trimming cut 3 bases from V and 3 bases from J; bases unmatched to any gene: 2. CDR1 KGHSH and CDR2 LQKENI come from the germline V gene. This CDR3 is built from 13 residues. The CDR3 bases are TGTGCCAGCTCACCCGGGACAGTCTACGAGCAGTACTTC. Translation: CASSPGTVYEQYF.